A single sample is the source of the 15 T cell receptor beta chains below, sequenced in a study of T cells after yellow fever vaccination. TCRdb recomputed calls from the 5' RACE reads with MiXCR, one row per CDR3 protein. The top ten hold under 4% of the sample, which has 300,000 to 400,000 distinct CDR3 sequences, roughly 10% seen once. This specimen consisted of CD4+ T cells sorted from PBMCs, obtained 45 days after the yellow fever booster vaccination. These receptors were collected from a man younger than 35 who received the YFV17D yellow fever vaccine.

This clonotype was counted only a few times. The V call is TRBV24-1, the J call TRBJ2-1; TRBD2 agrees at 9 bases. The V gene's germline CDR1 is KGHDR and CDR2 SFDVKD. V shed 4 bases and J 7 bases; nucleotides not matched to a gene: 4. The CDR3 loop spans 14 amino acids. In DNA, the CDR3 is TGTGCCACCAGTGACCCGGGACTAGCAAATGAGCAGTTCTTC. It yields the protein CATSDPGLANEQFF.

This rearrangement joins TRBV5-8 to TRBJ1-2, with D hard to call. This CDR3 spans 14 amino acids. Germline values: CDR1 SGHTS, CDR2 YDEGEE. The V end was cut by 1 base, the J end by 4 bases, with 11 bases between. The CDR3 bases are TGTGCCAGCAGCTTGCTCAGGAGATCCTATGGCTACACCTTC. It is translated as CASSLLRRSYGYTF.

This clonotype was detected a few times. V usage is TRBV5-1 and J usage is TRBJ2-5, with 12 bases that match TRBD2. The V gene's germline CDR1 is SGHRS and CDR2 YFSETQ. J lost 2 bases, V lost 4 bases, and 6 bases had no gene match. CDR3 length: 16 residues. The CDR3 DNA reads TGCGCCAGCAGCGTATCTAGCGGGGGGGCACAAGAGACCCAGTACTTC. This translates into CASSVSSGGAQETQYF.

This chain joins TRBV7-2 and TRBJ2-5; D ambiguous. Trimming removed 5 bases from V and 7 bases from J, with 8 bases in between. CDR3 length: 11 residues. CDR1 SGHTA and CDR2 FQGNSA come from the germline V gene. The CDR3 reads CASSAPATQYF. DNA for the CDR3: TGTGCCAGCAGCGCCCCCGCGACCCAGTACTTC.

The rearrangement joins TRBV6-2 or TRBV6-3 to TRBJ1-5, with a tentative D call TRBD1 (6 bases). This CDR3 has 18 amino acids. V was pared by 5 bases and J by 7 bases, with 27 bases between. Germline-derived CDR1 and CDR2 are MNHEY and SVGEGT. CDR3 DNA: TGTGCCAGCAGTCGGGGGGGGCAAAGATTGATTATGAAACAGCCCCAGCATTTT. This gives the protein CASSRGGQRLIMKQPQHF.

This clonotype was recorded once. V and J are TRBV10-3 and TRBJ2-5; D not certain. V was cut by 2 bases and J by 5 bases, with 6 bases left in between. This CDR3 is 12 amino acids long. Germline V gene sequence: CDR1 ENHRY, CDR2 SYGVKD. CDR3 residues: CAISEGYETQYF. For the CDR3, the DNA is TGTGCCATCAGTGAGGGGTACGAGACCCAGTACTTC.

The DNA for the CDR3 is TGTGCCAGTAGTATAGCGTACACAGATACGCAGTATTTT. As protein: CASSIAYTDTQYF. The chain recombines TRBV19 with TRBJ2-3; D is undetermined. Per the germline V gene, CDR1 is LNHDA and CDR2 is SQIVND (reference sequence). Trimming left V 1 base short and J 2 bases short, with 4 bases between. The CDR3 is 13 residues long.

This clonotype was counted a few times. The chain employs TRBV2 and TRBJ1-5; 8 bases map to TRBD1. V shed 4 bases, J shed 11 bases, and the junction held 10 bases outside the gene matches. CDR1 is SNHLY and CDR2 is FYNNEI in the germline V gene. The CDR3 sequence is 14 residues long. CDR3 bases: TGTGCCAGCAGTGTTTCGGACAGGGAGGGGTCCCAGCATTTT. Amino acids: CASSVSDREGSQHF.

The chain employs TRBV5-1 and TRBJ1-5; D perhaps matches TRBD1 (6 bases). CDR1 is SGHRS, CDR2 YFSETQ, per germline. The CDR3 runs 13 residues. V lost 4 bases, J lost 6 bases, and 11 bases lay in between. The CDR3 here is CASSETGLQPQHF. CDR3 in DNA: TGCGCCAGCAGCGAAACAGGGCTTCAGCCCCAGCATTTT.

This clonotype was seen many times. The chain recombines TRBV20-1 with TRBJ1-2; D unresolved. Germline CDR1 and CDR2: DFQATT and SNEGSKA (reference sequence). There are 12 residues in the CDR3. The ends were cut back, 6 bases at V and 5 bases at J, with 13 bases in the middle. CDR3 sequence reads: CSAAASLYGYTF. CDR3 in DNA: TGCAGTGCGGCAGCCAGCCTTTATGGCTACACCTTC.

This clonotype has at least ten counts. The chain is built from TRBV12-3 or TRBV12-4 and TRBJ2-5; no reliable D call. V shed 6 bases and J shed 5 bases, with 10 bases lying between them. There are 12 residues in the CDR3. The CDR3 DNA sequence: TGTGCCAGCAGAGGATGGTTGGAGACCCAGTACTTC. This codes for CASRGWLETQYF.

This clonotype was detected many times. The J gene is TRBJ2-3, the V gene TRBV7-3; a weak D match, TRBD1 (5 bases). Trimming took 8 bases from V and 2 from J, leaving 11 bases between them. The germline V gene has CDR1 SGHTA and CDR2 FQGTGA. The CDR3 spans 13 residues. The CDR3 nucleotides are TGTGCCAGCTCACAGGATACCACAGATACGCAGTATTTT. Residues: CASSQDTTDTQYF.

The chain uses TRBV5-1 and TRBJ2-7; D not resolved. V was cut by 4 bases and J by 0 bases, with 8 bases left in between. The CDR3 spans 13 residues. CDR1 is SGHRS, CDR2 YFSETQ, per germline. In DNA form, the CDR3 reads TGCGCCAGCAGCCCGGGCAACTCCTACGAGCAGTACTTC. Translating it yields CASSPGNSYEQYF.

The rearrangement joins TRBV9 to TRBJ2-3, with D perhaps matching TRBD1 or TRBD2 (6 bases each). Germline assignment: CDR1 SGDLS and CDR2 YYNGEE. Trimming took 0 bases from V and 3 from J, leaving 11 bases between them. This CDR3 has 15 amino acids. The CDR3 region is CASSVAGAITDTQYF. The CDR3 nucleotides are TGTGCCAGCAGCGTAGCGGGGGCGATTACAGATACGCAGTATTTT.

V is TRBV18 and J is TRBJ2-5; unclear D gene. CDR3 length equals 13 residues. With 4 bases removed from V and 6 bases from J, the gap between germline ends came to 12 bases. CDR1 and CDR2 (germline): KGHSH, LQKENI. This CDR3 is CASSLPGTKTQYF. CDR3 coding DNA: TGTGCCAGCTCACTACCAGGCACAAAGACCCAGTACTTC.